The entry that follows covers one T cell receptor (beta chain) sequence. Its antigen remains unidentified. No per-base quality is available; no much larger clone lies one base away. To sequence the TCRbeta CDR3 region, genomic DNA was isolated from the sorted cells. The immunoSEQ Assay was used for sequencing of TCRbeta CDR3 regions. This immuneACCESS table, as held by TCRdb, lists in-frame sequences with V and J called but not all clones. Of the missing ones, under half trace to an unresolved V gene in checked studies; the others have no known cause. For this sample the table gives about 5,100 clones, of which approximately 66% were detected only once. 72% of the sample lies in the top ten. The data were obtained in a study of OX40 agonist ivuxolimab in advanced cancers. In terms of the full investigation: Ivuxolimab was an agonistic, fully human IgG2 monoclonal antibody directed against OX40 (CD134), a costimulatory receptor. Intravenous ivuxolimab was administered to patients every 2 weeks at six dose levels: 0.01, 0.1, 0.3, 1.5, 3 and 10 mg/kg. Among the roughly 52 dose-escalation patients, 19 had hepatocellular carcinoma, around 15 melanoma, 9 renal cell carcinoma and 9 head and neck cancer. In the dose-escalation cohort, around 80% of patients were male, and the mean age was around 65 years with a range of about 20 to 80. Patients were allowed to have had prior anti-PD-1, anti-PD-L1 or anti-CTLA-4 therapy, and approximately 40% of the dose-escalation patients had previously received checkpoint inhibitors. Partial responses occurred in three dose-escalation patients: two with cutaneous melanoma and one with hepatocellular carcinoma. The point of sequencing TCRbeta in the periphery was to test whether ivuxolimab changed TCR sequence diversity and drove clonal T-cell expansion. The paper covers the monotherapy dose-escalation part of the phase I ivuxolimab trial, which included N of about 56 patients. Study-level results and caveats: At doses from 0.1 to 3.0 mg/kg, clonal expansion was seen in both CD4+ and CD8+ blood T cells between baseline and week 6. After ivuxolimab, CD8+ T cells had more expanded clones than CD4+ T cells on average. Low levels of normalized T-cell clonal expansion were also seen in some patients who did not respond. Partial responders in the 0.1-3.0 mg/kg groups had among the lowest normalized peripheral clonal expansion, especially among CD8+ T cells. The antigen specificity of the peripheral T cells that underwent clonal expansion was not determined.

V was cut back by 0 bases and J by 4 bases, leaving a gap of 19 bases between them. From the cysteine up to the phenylalanine, the CDR3 has a length of 17 residues. Only the CDR3 part of the read is kept: 51 bases, read in frame from the first base. Reading the germline V gene gives CDR1 MGHRA and CDR2 YSYEKL. Patients with autoimmune disease history or receiving systemic immunosuppression were excluded from the trial. Peripheral blood for TCR sequencing was collected from all dose cohorts at baseline, on cycle 4 day 1, and on cycle 7 day 1. The samples were drawn from a first-in-human, open-label, multicenter phase I dose-escalation trial of ivuxolimab. Adults with locally advanced or metastatic melanoma, renal cell carcinoma, hepatocellular carcinoma or head and neck squamous cell carcinoma were enrolled in the trial. Before TCR sequencing, CD4+ T cells and CD8+ T cells from peripheral blood were sorted into separate populations.

The origin of this receptor is an adult with an advanced solid tumor such as melanoma, head and neck, liver or kidney cancer. Sample: CD4+ or CD8+ T cells sorted from blood, taken in a trial of the OX40 agonist ivuxolimab. The chain joins TRBV4-1 to TRBJ2-7; TRBD1 might be the D gene, on 6 matching bases. The DNA sequence reads TGCGCCAGCAGCCAAGATTCTGCTGGGACATTTTTGTACGAGCAGTACTTC. This is translated as CASSQDSAGTFLYEQYF.